The rows below give T cell receptor beta chains drawn from one sample of a study of shared clonotypes between healthy human individuals. The assay was immunoSEQ multiplex PCR, and TCRdb's table has in-frame clones only and misses some. The sample consists of millions of clones, about 94% of them appearing once. Sequencing was done on a sample of naive CD8+ T cells sorted from blood. The receptors derive from a man between 18 and 29 years old in good health. The CDR3 runs from the conserved cysteine through the conserved F or W. D genes are given only for firm matches. Where a row states a size, it is once, few, many or the class of an expanded clone; other rows omit it.

d_call j_call v_call clone_size cdr3_nt cdr3_aa
- TRBJ1-3 TRBV6-5 - TGTGCCAGCAGTTACGTGGGGGCCGGAAACACCATATATTTT CASSYVGAGNTIYF
- TRBJ2-7 TRBV6-5 - TGTGCCAGCAGTTACTCGGAAAGCTACGAGCAGTACTTC CASSYSESYEQYF
- TRBJ2-7 TRBV29-1 - TGCAGCGTTGCCGGGGAAGGTTACGAGCAGTACTTC CSVAGEGYEQYF
- TRBJ2-2 TRBV7-9 - TGTGCCAGCAGCTTCAGGGATACCGGGGAGCTGTTTTTT CASSFRDTGELFF
TRBD2 TRBJ2-7 TRBV11-2 - TGTGCCAGCAGCTTTGGGACTAGCGGGAGCTACGAGCAGTACTTC CASSFGTSGSYEQYF
- TRBJ1-2 TRBV11-2 - TGTGCCAGCAGCCTATCAGGCGGGGGGGGCTACACCTTC CASSLSGGGGYTF
- TRBJ1-1 TRBV14 - TGTGCCAGCAGCCCACTTGCGGGACAGAACACTGAAGCTTTCTTT CASSPLAGQNTEAFF
- TRBJ1-1 TRBV2 - TGTGCCAGTGGGGGGGCGAACACTGAAGCTTTCTTT CASGGANTEAFF
- TRBJ1-1 TRBV5-4 - TGTGCCAGCAGCGTCGTTGCGATGAACACTGAAGCTTTCTTT CASSVVAMNTEAFF
- TRBJ1-1 TRBV9 once TGTGCCAGCTCATCCGGGGGAGGGGGCACTGAAGCTTTCTTT CASSSGGGGTEAFF
TRBD2 TRBJ2-4 TRBV4-3 once TGCGCCAGCAGCCAAGTGCTTAGCGGGACTGCCAAAAACATTCAGTACTTC CASSQVLSGTAKNIQYF
- TRBJ2-1 TRBV4-3 - TGCGCCAGCAGCCAAGAGTGGGCGGCGACTGAGCAGTTCTTC CASSQEWAATEQFF
TRBD1 TRBJ1-2 TRBV27 - TGTGCCAGCAGCCCTGGACAGGGGCTAGGTTATGGCTACACCTTC CASSPGQGLGYGYTF
TRBD1 TRBJ2-1 TRBV10-2 - TGCGCCAGCGGAGACAGGGATCCCTACAATGAGCAGTTCTTC CASGDRDPYNEQFF
- TRBJ2-7 TRBV27 - TGTGCCAGCAGTGACCGGGGGCAGGAGCAGTACTTC CASSDRGQEQYF
TRBD1 TRBJ2-5 TRBV4-3 - TGCGCCAGCAGCCGGGGAACAGGGGGACAAGAGACCCAGTACTTC CASSRGTGGQETQYF
- TRBJ2-7 TRBV29-1 - TGCAGCGTTGGTCAGCCTTACGAGCAGTACTTC CSVGQPYEQYF
- TRBJ2-7 TRBV28 once TGTGCCAGCAGTTCCAACCCCCTCCGGGACGTTTTCTACGAGCAGTACTTC CASSSNPLRDVFYEQYF
TRBD2 TRBJ2-5 TRBV27 - TGTGCCAGCAGTTTTGGGGCGGGGGGAGTTGAGACCCAGTACTTC CASSFGAGGVETQYF
- TRBJ1-5 TRBV11-2 - TGTGCCAGCAGCTTAGATTATGGCCAGATCAATCAGCCCCAGCATTTT CASSLDYGQINQPQHF
- TRBJ2-1 TRBV9 - TGTGCCAGCAGCCCTAGAGGTAGTGAGCAGTTCTTC CASSPRGSEQFF
TRBD1 TRBJ2-7 TRBV7-9 once TGTGCCAGCAGCTTAGCGGGGACAGTCTCCTACGAGCAGTACTTC CASSLAGTVSYEQYF